Following are 2 T cell receptor beta chains from one sample sequenced in a study of T-cell memory formation after mild COVID-19. TCRdb re-called the 5' RACE reads with MiXCR, one entry per CDR3 protein. In the table there are some 160,000 distinct CDR3 sequences, 10% to 15% of which are singletons. Sequencing was done on a sample of PBMCs or a T cell subset sorted from them (not recorded which). These TCRs come from a man between 18 and 29 years old who had mild COVID-19 (a few samples of this study predate the infection). Cell type and time point are not known.

This clonotype appeared a few times. The genes are TRBV7-9 and TRBJ1-2; a possible D gene is TRBD1 (5 bases). The V gene's germline CDR1 is SEHNR and CDR2 FQNEAQ (reference sequence). Trimming shortened V by 0 bases and J by 3 bases, and 5 bases separated the two germline ends. CDR3 length equals 13 residues. The CDR3 region has the DNA TGTGCCAGCAGCTTAGCCAGGGACTATGGCTACACCTTC. Translation gives CASSLARDYGYTF.

The chain couples TRBV4-3 to TRBJ2-2; 10 nucleotides agree with TRBD1. This CDR3 region has 16 residues. With V trimmed by 4 bases and J by 3 bases, 5 bases remained unmatched. From germline, CDR1 is LGHNA and CDR2 YSLEER. This CDR3 is CASSPIGTGDTGELFF. The CDR3 DNA is TGCGCCAGCAGCCCCATCGGGACAGGGGACACCGGGGAGCTGTTTTTT.